This T cell receptor beta chain was identified in a study of long-term antiretroviral therapy in people with HIV. Study-level points and caveats: Every time point showed a repertoire led by clones expanded before ART. ART-treated samples gained diversity yet remained below transplant donor controls.

Of note for this clone: Its target is not known.

This CDR3 spans 17 amino acids. The V gene's germline CDR1 is GTSNPN and CDR2 SVGIG (reference sequence). Trimming shortened V by 0 bases and J by 2 bases, and 16 bases separated the two germline ends. At least two post-ART and at least one pre-ART PBMC sample were available for each donor. Each sample contained roughly 0.95-10 million cryopreserved PBMC, thawed before DNA extraction. immunoSEQ v3.0 was run at survey level. Measured with immunoSEQ multiplex PCR; TCRdb has only the in-frame clones, and not every one. The sample records about 34,000 clones, 94% being singletons. This TCR came from a woman in her 50s with HIV. The V and J genes are TRBV30 and TRBJ1-4, with a possible D match to TRBD1 (6 bases). Material: unsorted PBMCs, obtained around 5.5 years after starting antiretroviral therapy. The CDR3 reads CAWSVRADQGTNEKLFF. Here the CDR3 DNA reads TGTGCCTGGAGTGTACGGGCAGACCAGGGGACTAATGAAAAACTGTTTTTT.